This paragraph reports one T cell receptor (beta chain). This entry is derived from a study of blood T cell repertoires in COVID-19. Whole-study context: Collection of acute and convalescent COVID-19 samples took place in the United States, Italy and Spain. In each case, the material was cDNA or gDNA derived from T cells, B-cell-depleted T cells, or PBMCs.

Original processing notes: Counts of nucleated cells, estimated from reference gene primer amplification, were obtained. TCRdb keeps only in-frame clones here, not all; method: immunoSEQ multiplex PCR. V, J and clone size are taken as reported in that table, and D and trimming were inferred from the DNA itself. This sample has roughly 140,000 clones, with roughly 79% found just once. The CDR3 contains 19 residues. The V gene's germline CDR1 is PRHDT and CDR2 FYEKMQ (reference sequence). The V segment lost 2 bases and the J segment 0 bases; nucleotides outside the gene matches: 13. V gene TRBV13 combines with J gene TRBJ2-1, with 7 nucleotides matching TRBD2. This receptor was identified in a man aged 45 to 65 with active or convalescent COVID-19. Sequenced material: peripheral blood. CDR3 coding DNA: TGTGCCAGCAGCTTAAGGTCAGGGAGCGGGGCTAGCTCCTACAATGAGCAGTTCTTC. It yields the protein CASSLRSGSGASSYNEQFF.